A selection of T cell receptor beta chains follows, all from one sample in a study of Graves' ophthalmopathy and Graves' hyperthyroidism. MiXCR was run by TCRdb on the multiplex PCR reads, yielding one entry per CDR3 protein. The sample carries about 640,000 distinct CDR3 sequences, under 50% recorded once. The sequencing sample was made of peripheral blood. These TCRs come from an adult man with Graves' ophthalmopathy. Both conserved end residues are part of each CDR3. The order of the fields is CDR3 length, V gene, D gene, clone size, J gene, CDR3 DNA, CDR3 protein. The D gene is left open where the match is weak. Expanded clones get a size class; other rows say once, few or many, or leave the size out.

13	TRBV7-9	TRBD2	few	TRBJ2-5	TGTGCCAGCAGCCAGCGGGGACAAGAGACCCAGTACTTC	CASSQRGQETQYF
12	TRBV29-1	NA	many	TRBJ2-7	TGCAGCGTCCAAGGTCCACCCTACGAGCAGTACTTC	CSVQGPPYEQYF
12	TRBV10-2	NA	NA	TRBJ2-7	TGTGCCAGCAGTGAGCACTCCGACGAGCAGTACTTC	CASSEHSDEQYF
14	TRBV10-3	NA	NA	TRBJ1-4	TGTGCCATCAGGGACACGGGTAGGGGGGAAAAACTGTTTTTT	CAIRDTGRGEKLFF
15	TRBV11-2	NA	many	TRBJ1-3	TGTGCCAGCAGCCCGACAGTGAGCTCTGGAAACACCATATATTTT	CASSPTVSSGNTIYF
16	TRBV5-1	NA	NA	TRBJ2-2	TGCGCCAGCAGCCCAGTGGGAGGGACAAACACCGGGGAGCTGTTTTTT	CASSPVGGTNTGELFF
15	TRBV25-1	NA	NA	TRBJ2-6	TGTGCCAGCTACAATGGGCCACCCGGGGCCAACGTCCTGACTTTC	CASYNGPPGANVLTF
14	TRBV7-9	NA	few	TRBJ1-4	TGTGCCAGCAGCTTAGTGGGTATGGAGGAAAAACTGTTTTTT	CASSLVGMEEKLFF
13	TRBV29-1	TRBD1	NA	TRBJ1-2	TGCAGCGTTAGGGGACAGATGGCCTATGGCTACACCTTC	CSVRGQMAYGYTF
17	TRBV7-3	NA	many	TRBJ1-4	TGTGCCAGCAGCTCAACCCGGAGAGGGCATAGAAATGAAAAACTGTTTTTT	CASSSTRRGHRNEKLFF
16	TRBV6-6	TRBD1	NA	TRBJ1-1	TGTGCCAGCAGTCCAACTAGGACAGGGGGGTACACTGAAGCTTTCTTT	CASSPTRTGGYTEAFF
15	TRBV25-1	NA	few	TRBJ2-2	TGTGCCAGCAGCCAAGATGGTAGCGGCACCGGGGAGCTGTTTTTT	CASSQDGSGTGELFF
15	TRBV15	TRBD1	NA	TRBJ2-7	TGTGCCACCAGCAGGTCGGGACAGGGGAAGAACGAGCAGTACTTC	CATSRSGQGKNEQYF
13	TRBV12-3/TRBV12-4	TRBD1	many	TRBJ1-5	TGTGCCAGCACTCACAGGGGAATTCAGCCCCAGCATTTT	CASTHRGIQPQHF
18	TRBV2	NA	NA	TRBJ2-6	TGTGCCAGCCAACAGGGAGGGACAGACCGCTCTGGGGCCAACGTCCTGACTTTC	CASQQGGTDRSGANVLTF
19	TRBV5-5	TRBD1	many	TRBJ1-2	TGTGCCAGCAGTTCAATTTTTTTGTACCGGACAGGGGACGACTATGGCTACACCTTC	CASSSIFLYRTGDDYGYTF
15	TRBV20-1	TRBD1	NA	TRBJ1-4	TGCAGTGCCACCGAGGGGAGGACAGGGGACGAAAAACTGTTTTTT	CSATEGRTGDEKLFF
15	TRBV5-5	NA	few	TRBJ1-1	TGTGCCAGCAGCTTGCAGTTCAGCTTGAACACTGAAGCTTTCTTT	CASSLQFSLNTEAFF
14	TRBV6-5	NA	many	TRBJ1-6	TGTGCCAGCAGCGACAATACCGTTAATTCACCCCTCCACTTT	CASSDNTVNSPLHF
15	TRBV5-1	NA	NA	TRBJ2-2	TGCGCCAGCAGCGGACTACCAAGATTCGCCGGGGAGCTGTTTTTT	CASSGLPRFAGELFF
16	TRBV5-8	TRBD1	many	TRBJ1-2	TGTGCCAGCAGCTCCGGAAGACTACAGGGGAACTATGGCTACACCTTC	CASSSGRLQGNYGYTF
14	TRBV19	NA	NA	TRBJ2-3	TGTGCCAGTAGTCCTCAGGGTGGACCAGATACGCAGTATTTT	CASSPQGGPDTQYF
10	TRBV30	NA	few	TRBJ1-2	TGTGCCTGGAGTCCCTATGGCTACACCTTC	CAWSPYGYTF
12	TRBV30	NA	NA	TRBJ2-7	TGTGCCTGGAGTGGCCAGGGCCACGAGCAGTACTTC	CAWSGQGHEQYF
16	TRBV6-6	NA	NA	TRBJ1-5	TGTGCCAGCAGTTATGGTGACAGGCGGTCCAATCAGCCCCAGCATTTT	CASSYGDRRSNQPQHF
18	TRBV5-4	NA	NA	TRBJ2-5	TGTGCCAGCAGCGTAGCGTGGGGGGACCGACCTCCGCAAGAGACCCAGTACTTC	CASSVAWGDRPPQETQYF
12	TRBV14	NA	many	TRBJ2-7	TGTGCCAGCAGCCTGACCCGCGCCGAGCAGTACTTC	CASSLTRAEQYF
14	TRBV12-5	NA	NA	TRBJ1-4	TGTGCCAGCAGTTTAACAGTGCAGCATGAAAAACTGTTTTTT	CASSLTVQHEKLFF
17	TRBV29-1	TRBD2	many	TRBJ2-7	TGCAGCGCGTGTCCCAGGGTGACTAGCGTGTCTTCCTACGAGCAGTACTTC	CSACPRVTSVSSYEQYF
14	TRBV7-2	TRBD1	NA	TRBJ2-5	TGTGCCAGCAGACGGACAGGGGGCGCAGAGACCCAGTACTTC	CASRRTGGAETQYF
16	TRBV6-6	NA	NA	TRBJ2-2	TGTGCCAGCAGTTACTCGATAACAAGGGGTCACGGGGAGCTGTTTTTT	CASSYSITRGHGELFF
19	TRBV7-2	NA	NA	TRBJ1-1	TGTGCCAGCAGCTTAGTGTGGGACAAAAAGGGGGGCACGAACACTGAAGCTTTCTTT	CASSLVWDKKGGTNTEAFF
16	TRBV7-9	TRBD2	many	TRBJ2-7	TGTGCCAGCAGCCCCGCCGACGTTAGCGGGATTCACGAGCAGTACTTC	CASSPADVSGIHEQYF
12	TRBV29-1	NA	NA	TRBJ2-7	TGCAGTGTTGGGGGGAGTGTCTACGAGCAGTACTTC	CSVGGSVYEQYF
12	TRBV30	TRBD1	few	TRBJ2-7	TGTGCCTACCGGGACAGGGGCTACGAGCAGTACTTC	CAYRDRGYEQYF
13	TRBV20-1	NA	NA	TRBJ2-5	TGCAGTGCCAGCAGTTTAGCTGTCGAGACCCAGTACTTC	CSASSLAVETQYF
13	TRBV25-1	NA	NA	TRBJ1-1	TGTGCTCAACCCGTCACAGAGAACACTGAAGCTTTCTTT	CAQPVTENTEAFF
13	TRBV10-3	NA	NA	TRBJ1-1	TGTGCCATCAACCCCAGTGTAGTTTACGGGACTTTCTTT	CAINPSVVYGTFF
20	TRBV7-2	TRBD1	few	TRBJ2-2	TGTGCCAGCAGCCTAACCCATCCCCAGGGGGCCAGGCAGCGCACCGGGGAGCTGTTTTTT	CASSLTHPQGARQRTGELFF
13	TRBV5-1	TRBD1	many	TRBJ1-2	TGCGCCAGCAGCTGGACAGGGGCAGATGGCTACACCTTC	CASSWTGADGYTF
12	TRBV29-1	NA	many	TRBJ2-7	TGCAGCGTGAGCCCCCAGGGGTACGAGCAGTACTTC	CSVSPQGYEQYF
13	TRBV25-1	NA	NA	TRBJ2-5	TGTGCCAGCATATCTCACAGAGGAGAGACCCAGTACTTC	CASISHRGETQYF
13	TRBV7-9	NA	once	TRBJ1-2	TGTGCCAGCAGCTTAGAACGGCGGGTTGGCTACACCTTC	CASSLERRVGYTF
17	TRBV7-2	TRBD2	NA	TRBJ2-5	TGTGCCAGCAGCCTTAGCGGGGGGCCCAGTGGTTGGGAGACCCAGTACTTC	CASSLSGGPSGWETQYF
13	TRBV15	TRBD1	many	TRBJ1-1	TGTGCCACCAGCAGAGACAGGGGGAGTGAAGCTTTCTTT	CATSRDRGSEAFF
14	TRBV29-1	TRBD1	many	TRBJ1-1	TGCAGCGTTACCAGGACAGGGAAGGACACTGAAGCTTTCTTT	CSVTRTGKDTEAFF
18	TRBV4-3	NA	few	TRBJ2-7	TGCGCCAGCAGCCAAGCTCCCGGGGAGTGGGGCGACTACTACGAGCAGTACTTC	CASSQAPGEWGDYYEQYF
14	TRBV12-3/TRBV12-4	NA	many	TRBJ1-3	TGTGCCAGCAGTTTGTACGCTTCTGGAAACACCATATATTTT	CASSLYASGNTIYF
13	TRBV19	NA	many	TRBJ2-7	TGTGCCAGTAGTGGAAACGCAGGGTTGGAGCAGTACTTC	CASSGNAGLEQYF
13	TRBV24-1	NA	many	TRBJ2-7	TGTGCCACCCCAAAGGTGGGGGACTACGAGCAGTACTTC	CATPKVGDYEQYF
11	TRBV2	TRBD1	NA	TRBJ1-2	TGTGCCAGCGGACAGGGCAATGGCTACACCTTC	CASGQGNGYTF
16	TRBV15	TRBD1	NA	TRBJ1-6	TGTGCCACCAGCAGATCGACAGGGGGGGATAATTCACCCCTCCACTTT	CATSRSTGGDNSPLHF
13	TRBV5-1	TRBD1	many	TRBJ1-5	TGCGCCAGCAGCTCTCAGGGGGATCAGCCCCAGCATTTT	CASSSQGDQPQHF